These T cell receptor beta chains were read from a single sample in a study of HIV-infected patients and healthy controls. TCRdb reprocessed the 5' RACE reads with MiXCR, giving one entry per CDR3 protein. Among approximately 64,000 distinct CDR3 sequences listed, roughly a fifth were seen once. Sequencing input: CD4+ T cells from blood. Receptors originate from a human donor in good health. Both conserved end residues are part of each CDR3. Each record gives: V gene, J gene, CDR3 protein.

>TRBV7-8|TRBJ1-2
CASSLSPDSGAYGYTF
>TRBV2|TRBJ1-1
CASTINPGMYTEAFF
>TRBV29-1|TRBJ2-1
CSVEDLAGGPRNEQFF
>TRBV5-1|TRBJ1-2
CASSSSPGANYGYTF
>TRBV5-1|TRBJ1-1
CASSFLGVNTEAFF
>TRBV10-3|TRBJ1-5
CAISTGVSDQPQHF
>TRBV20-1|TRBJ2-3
CSARGAGEGADTQYF
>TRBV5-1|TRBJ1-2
CASSPTPVTGIEYCYTF
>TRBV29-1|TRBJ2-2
CSVDRQNTGELFF
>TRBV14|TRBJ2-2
CASSQSVSNGELFF
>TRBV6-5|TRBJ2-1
CASSPRDRGNDEQFF
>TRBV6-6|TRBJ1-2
CASSEDREPNYGYTF
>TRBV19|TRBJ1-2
CASSPTRTGTYYGYTF
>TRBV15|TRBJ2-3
CATSRDREDTQYF
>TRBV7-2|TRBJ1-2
CASSLYGQGDGYTF
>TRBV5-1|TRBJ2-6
CASSLEPSGQGSGANVLTF
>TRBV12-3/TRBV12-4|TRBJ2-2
CASSFAGLVSAGELFF
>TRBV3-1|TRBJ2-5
CASSHPGQTQYF
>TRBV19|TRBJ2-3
CASSSNTGGTDTQYF
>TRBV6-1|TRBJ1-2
CASSRLVSGTSYSNYGYTF
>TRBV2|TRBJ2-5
CASSLKETQYF
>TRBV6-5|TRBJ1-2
CASSYKTGQPNPYGYTF
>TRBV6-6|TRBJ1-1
CASSYNANTEAFF
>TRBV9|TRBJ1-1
CASSLTPNTEAFF
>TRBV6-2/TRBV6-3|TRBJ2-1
CASSRRGLDMYEQFF
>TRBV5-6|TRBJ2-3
CASSSRTSGAQPDTQYF
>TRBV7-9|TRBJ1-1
CASSLMTGRTEAFF
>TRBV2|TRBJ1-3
CASHFDGGAYGNTIYF
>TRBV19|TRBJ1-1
CASSIEETTEAFF
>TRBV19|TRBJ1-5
CASSRQGPSNQPQHF
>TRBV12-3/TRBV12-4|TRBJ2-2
CASAPREGTNTGELFF
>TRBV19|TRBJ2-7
CASSRRTGNYEQYF
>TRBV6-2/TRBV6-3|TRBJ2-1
CASKKPGAEIYNEQFF
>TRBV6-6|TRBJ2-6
CASSYGSSGANVLTF
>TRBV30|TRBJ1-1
CAWSVAMNTEAFF
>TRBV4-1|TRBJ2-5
CASSQAPAGGQETQYF
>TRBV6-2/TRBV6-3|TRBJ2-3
CASRRSTTDTQYF
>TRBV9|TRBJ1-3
CASSQGWLASGNTIYF
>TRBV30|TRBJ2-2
CAWRSQQNTGELFF
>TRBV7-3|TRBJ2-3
CASSSTGDTQYF
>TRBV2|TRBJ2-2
CASSTQAETGELFF
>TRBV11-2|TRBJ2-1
CASRLTGAYNEQFF
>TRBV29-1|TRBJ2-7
CSVGDRGYEQYF
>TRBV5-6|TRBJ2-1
CASSLADREVGEQFF
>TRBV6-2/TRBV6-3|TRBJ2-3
CASSYAGDSTDTQYF
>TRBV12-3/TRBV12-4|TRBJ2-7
CASSSGLAGGGYEQYF
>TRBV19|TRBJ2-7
CASSMILAGGEQYF